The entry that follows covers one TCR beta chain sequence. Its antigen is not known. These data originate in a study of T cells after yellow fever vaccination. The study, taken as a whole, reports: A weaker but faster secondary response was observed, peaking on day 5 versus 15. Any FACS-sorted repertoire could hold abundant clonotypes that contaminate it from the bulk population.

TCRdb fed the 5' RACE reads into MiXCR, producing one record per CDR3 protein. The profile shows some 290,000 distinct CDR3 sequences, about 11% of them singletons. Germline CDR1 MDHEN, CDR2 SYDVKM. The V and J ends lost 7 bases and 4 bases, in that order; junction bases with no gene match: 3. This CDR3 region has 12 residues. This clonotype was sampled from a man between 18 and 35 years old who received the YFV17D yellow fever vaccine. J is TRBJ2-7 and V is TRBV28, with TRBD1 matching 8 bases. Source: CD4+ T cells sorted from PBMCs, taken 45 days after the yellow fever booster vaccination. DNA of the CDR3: TGTGCCAGCACCACAGGGGGGTACGAGCAGTACTTC. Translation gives CASTTGGYEQYF.